The 8 T cell receptor beta chains in this list originate from one sample, sequenced in a study of sequential checkpoint blockade in melanoma. Treatment: randomized to nivolumab then ipilimumab (arm A) or the reverse (arm B). Generated by immunoSEQ multiplex PCR, the TCRdb table keeps only in-frame clones and is missing some. The sample has about 30,000 clones, less than 90% seen once; the top ten hold 13% to 15%. The source material was CD8+ T cells sorted from blood (inferred from file names), sampled from a patient given nivolumab and ipilimumab in sequence. All receptors come from a human donor with melanoma.

The gene calls are TRBV5-1 and TRBJ1-6; 8 nucleotides match TRBD1. There are 20 residues in the CDR3. The V gene's germline CDR1 is SGHRS and CDR2 YFSETQ. With 6 bases clipped from V and 1 base from J, the junction kept 18 bases outside the gene matches. This chain's CDR3 is CASKSSVDRVGRSYNSPLHF. The CDR3 region has the DNA TGCGCCAGCAAGTCTTCTGTGGACAGGGTTGGTCGTTCCTATAATTCACCCCTCCACTTT.

The chain is built from TRBV28 and TRBJ2-7; 10 bases agree with TRBD2. Germline V gene data show CDR1 as MDHEN and CDR2 as SYDVKM. The length of the CDR3 is 15 residues. V lost 6 bases to trimming and J lost 0 bases; unmatched junction nucleotides: 5. Here the CDR3 reads CASSWTSGSSYEQYF. CDR3 DNA sequence: TGTGCCAGCAGCTGGACTAGCGGAAGCTCCTACGAGCAGTACTTC.

V gene TRBV6-4 combines with J gene TRBJ1-2; D gene uncertain. The CDR3 runs 16 residues. V lost 1 base to trimming and J lost 3 bases, with 15 bases between them. CDR1 is MRHNA, CDR2 SNTAGT, per germline. Written as DNA, the CDR3 is TGTGCCAGCAGTGACTTCCCTGGGAGGCCTGACTATGGCTACACCTTC. This translates into CASSDFPGRPDYGYTF.

V usage is TRBV28 and J usage is TRBJ2-2, with 8 bases fitting TRBD2. V trimming: 7 bases; J trimming: 5 bases; junction bases outside the gene matches: 6. The CDR3 covers 14 residues. CDR1 is MDHEN, CDR2 SYDVKM, per germline. Written as DNA, the CDR3 is TGTGCCAGCACCACGGGGGGGTTGACCGGGGAGCTGTTTTTT. Protein: CASTTGGLTGELFF.

The chain is built from TRBV15 and TRBJ2-5; TRBD2 matches at 8 bases. The DNA end favors TRBJ2-7, so the J call may be wrong. Germline CDR1 is LNHNV and CDR2 is YYDKDF (reference sequence). This CDR3 spans 14 amino acids. DNA for the CDR3: TGTGCCACCAGCAGAGCGGGAGGGGACTACGAGCAGTACTTC. The encoded protein is CATSRAGGDYEQYF.

Regarding this clone: At one of its ends the junction is not consistent with the germline gene, which may arise from a read error. CDR3 in amino acids: CASSLSPTVGYTF. CDR3 DNA sequence: TGTGCCAGCAGTCTATCACCGACAGTTGGCTACACCTTC. The chain combines TRBV27 with TRBJ1-2; a possible D gene is TRBD1 (5 bases). This CDR3 spans 13 amino acids. Germline-derived CDR1 and CDR2 are MNHEY and SMNVEV (reference sequence).

The chain combines TRBV5-6 with TRBJ2-7, with TRBD2 matching 7 bases. The CDR3 is made up of 18 amino acids. Unmatched junction bases numbered 17, after V lost 1 base and J lost 4 bases. From germline, CDR1 is SGHDT and CDR2 YYEEEE. DNA for the CDR3: TGTGCCAGCAGCTTGCTTACCGGGGGGTCGTATGGGTCGTACGAGCAGTACGTC. It specifies CASSLLTGGSYGSYEQYV.

This clone is labeled medium-sized. The chain combines TRBV19 with TRBJ2-3, with 13 bases identical to TRBD2. V was pared by 4 bases and J by 0 bases, with 7 bases of the junction left unmatched. Germline CDR1 and CDR2: LNHDA and SQIVND (reference sequence). The CDR3 is made up of 18 amino acids. CDR3 sequence (DNA): TGTGCCAGTAGTAAGGGACTAGCGGGACCCGATAGCACAGATACGCAGTATTTT. This gives the protein CASSKGLAGPDSTDTQYF. Full variable domain (outside the CDR3, taken from reference TRBV19 and TRBJ2-3): DGGITQSPKYLFRKEGQNVTLSCEQNLNHDAMYWYRQDPGQGLRLIYYSQIVNDFQKGDIAEGYSVSREKKESFPLTVTSAQKNPTAFYLCASSKGLAGPDSTDTQYFGPGTRLTVL.